This TCR beta chain originates from a study of T cell responses to AZD1222 COVID-19 vaccine. Study-level results: Clonal diversity was possibly underestimated, and white British individuals and females predominated among donors. Spike-specific TCR breadth and depth both grew after two AZD1222 doses. Baseline seropositives among AZD1222 recipients totaled only five to seven.

Note on this clone: Its antigen remains unknown.

Trimming took 1 base from V and 2 from J, leaving 9 bases between them. The CDR3 is 14 residues long. The germline V gene encodes CDR1 SGHAT and CDR2 FQNNGV. Sequencing used immunoSEQ multiplex PCR; TCRdb keeps in-frame clones, though not all of them. The sample holds approximately 50,000 clones; more than 70% are singletons and the top ten take approximately 19%. The sequenced sample was peripheral blood, obtained on day 0 of MenACWY control vaccination. This receptor was obtained from an adult in good health. The gene calls are TRBV11-2 and TRBJ2-7, with a possible D match to TRBD1 (6 bases). The CDR3 nucleotides are TGTGCCAGCAGCTTAGGAGGACAGACCTACGAGCAGTACTTC. Its translation: CASSLGGQTYEQYF. Full variable domain (remainder filled in from reference TRBV11-2 and TRBJ2-7): EAGVAQSPRYKIIEKRQSVAFWCNPISGHATLYWYQQILGQGPKLLIQFQNNGVVDDSQLPKDRFSAERLKGVDSTLKIQPAKLEDSAVYLCASSLGGQTYEQYFGPGTRLTVT.